This TCR beta chain was identified in a study of shared clonotypes between healthy human individuals. Points on this clone: Its antigen is unknown.

The CDR3 has 14 amino acids. Unmatched junction bases numbered 8, after V lost 0 bases and J lost 13 bases. Germline lookup yields CDR1 MNHEY and CDR2 SMNVEV (reference sequence). Study outcomes and limitations: Represented diversity, genetic and exposure-history alike, was limited by few donors.

CD8 cells classed as naive were CD45RO-negative and positively selected for CCR7, excluding terminally differentiated effector memory CD45RA+ cells. In the original analysis: Quality scores were absent from the junction-only immunoSEQ sequences, so filtering differed. Sequencing used immunoSEQ multiplex PCR; TCRdb keeps in-frame clones, though not all of them. Clone size and V and J calls were adopted from that table, with D and trimming inferred from the DNA. The sample has 2 million or so clones, about 95% seen once; the top ten hold around 1.1%. The clonotype comes from a young man in good health. The sequenced sample was naive CD8+ T cells sorted from blood. The rearrangement uses TRBV27 and TRBJ2-1; 8 nucleotides line up with TRBD2. CDR3 residues: CASSLSSSGSFQFF. Written as DNA, the CDR3 is TGTGCCAGCAGTTTATCTTCTAGCGGGTCGTTCCAGTTCTTC.